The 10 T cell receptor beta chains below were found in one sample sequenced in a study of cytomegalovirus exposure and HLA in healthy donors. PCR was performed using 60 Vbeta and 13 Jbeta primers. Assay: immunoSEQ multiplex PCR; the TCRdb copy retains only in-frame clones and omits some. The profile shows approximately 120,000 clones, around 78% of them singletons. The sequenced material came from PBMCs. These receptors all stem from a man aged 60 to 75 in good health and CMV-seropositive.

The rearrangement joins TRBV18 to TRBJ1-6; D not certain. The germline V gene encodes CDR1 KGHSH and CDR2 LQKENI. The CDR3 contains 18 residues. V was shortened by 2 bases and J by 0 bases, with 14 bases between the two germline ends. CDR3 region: CASSPGRPNASYNSPLHF. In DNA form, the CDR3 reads TGTGCCAGCTCACCAGGGAGGCCGAATGCCTCCTATAATTCACCCCTCCACTTT.

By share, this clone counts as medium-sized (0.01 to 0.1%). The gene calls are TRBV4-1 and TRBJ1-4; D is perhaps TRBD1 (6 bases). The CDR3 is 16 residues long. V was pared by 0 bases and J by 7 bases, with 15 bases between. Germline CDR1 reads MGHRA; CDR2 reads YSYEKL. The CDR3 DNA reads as TGCGCCAGCAGCCAAGATCAGATCTGGGGGCTTGAAAAACTGTTTTTT. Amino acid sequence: CASSQDQIWGLEKLFF.

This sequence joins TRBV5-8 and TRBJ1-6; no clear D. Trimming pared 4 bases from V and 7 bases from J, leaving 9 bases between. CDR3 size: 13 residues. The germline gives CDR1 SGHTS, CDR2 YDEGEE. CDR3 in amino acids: CASSLRLNSPLHF. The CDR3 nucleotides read TGTGCCAGCAGCCTAAGACTCAATTCACCCCTCCACTTT.

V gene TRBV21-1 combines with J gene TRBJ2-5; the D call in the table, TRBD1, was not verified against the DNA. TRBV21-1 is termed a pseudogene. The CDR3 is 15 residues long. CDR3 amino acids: CASSTDRGRAETQYF. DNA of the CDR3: TGTGCCAGCAGTACCGACAGGGGGCGCGCGGAGACCCAGTACTTC.

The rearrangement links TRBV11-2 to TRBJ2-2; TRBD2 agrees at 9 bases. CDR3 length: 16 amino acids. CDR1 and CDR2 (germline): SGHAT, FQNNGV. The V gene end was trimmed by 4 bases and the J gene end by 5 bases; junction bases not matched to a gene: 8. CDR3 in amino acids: CASSSRGGPETGELFF. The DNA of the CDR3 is TGTGCCAGCAGCTCGCGGGGGGGCCCGGAGACCGGGGAGCTGTTTTTT.

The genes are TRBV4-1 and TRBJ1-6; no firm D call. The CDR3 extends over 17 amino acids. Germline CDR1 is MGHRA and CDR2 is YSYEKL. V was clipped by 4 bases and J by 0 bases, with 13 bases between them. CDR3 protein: CASSRPYASSYNSPLHF. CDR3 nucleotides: TGCGCCAGCAGCCGGCCTTATGCCAGCTCCTATAATTCACCCCTCCACTTT.

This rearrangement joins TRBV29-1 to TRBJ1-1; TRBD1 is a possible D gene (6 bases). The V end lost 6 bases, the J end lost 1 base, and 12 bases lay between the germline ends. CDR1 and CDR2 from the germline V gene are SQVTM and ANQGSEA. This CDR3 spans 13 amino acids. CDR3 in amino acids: CSVDRTRNTEAFF. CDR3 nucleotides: TGCAGCGTCGACAGGACAAGGAACACTGAAGCTTTCTTT. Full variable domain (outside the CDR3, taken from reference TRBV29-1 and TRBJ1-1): SAVISQKPSRDICQRGTSLTIQCQVDSQVTMMFWYRQQPGQSLTLIATANQGSEATYESGFVIDKFPISRPNLTFSTLTVSNMSPEDSSIYLCSVDRTRNTEAFFGQGTRLTVV.

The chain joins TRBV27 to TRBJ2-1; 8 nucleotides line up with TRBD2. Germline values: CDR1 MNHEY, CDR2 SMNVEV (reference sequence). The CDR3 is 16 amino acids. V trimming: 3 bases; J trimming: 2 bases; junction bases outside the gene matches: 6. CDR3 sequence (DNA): TGTGCCAGCAGTTTTCATCGGGGGGGAACCTACAATGAGCAGTTCTTC. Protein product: CASSFHRGGTYNEQFF.

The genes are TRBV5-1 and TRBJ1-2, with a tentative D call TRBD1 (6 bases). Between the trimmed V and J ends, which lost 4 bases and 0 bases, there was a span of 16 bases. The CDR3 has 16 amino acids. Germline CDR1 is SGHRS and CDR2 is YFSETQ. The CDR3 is CASSPGGGASNYGYTF. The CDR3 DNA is TGCGCCAGCAGCCCCGGGGGGGGCGCCTCTAACTATGGCTACACCTTC.

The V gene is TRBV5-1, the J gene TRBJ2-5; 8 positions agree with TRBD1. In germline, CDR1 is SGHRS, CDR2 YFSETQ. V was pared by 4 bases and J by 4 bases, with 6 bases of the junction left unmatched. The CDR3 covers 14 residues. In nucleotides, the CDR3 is TGCGCCAGCAGCATGACAGGGGCGGGAGAGACCCAGTACTTC. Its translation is CASSMTGAGETQYF. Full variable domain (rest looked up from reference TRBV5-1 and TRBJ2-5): KAGVTQTPRYLIKTRGQQVTLSCSPISGHRSVSWYQQTPGQGLQFLFEYFSETQRNKGNFPGRFSGRQFSNSRSEMNVSTLELGDSALYLCASSMTGAGETQYFGPGTRLLVL.